The rows below give T cell receptor beta chains drawn from one sample of a study of T-cell memory formation after mild COVID-19. TCRdb re-analysed the 5' RACE reads in MiXCR, keeping a single row per CDR3 protein. The table includes some 290,000 distinct CDR3 sequences, around 15% detected once. Sequencing was done on a sample of PBMCs or a T cell subset sorted from them (not recorded which). The receptor set was obtained from a man aged 18-30 years who had mild COVID-19 (a few samples of this study predate the infection). Cell type and time point are not known. Both conserved end residues are part of each CDR3. Where a row states a size, it is once, few, many or the class of an expanded clone; other rows omit it.

J gene	V gene	clone size	CDR3 protein
TRBJ2-2	TRBV6-5	few	CASSYGLAGDTGELFF
TRBJ2-3	TRBV7-8	few	CASSPWGGSTDTQYF
TRBJ1-4	TRBV12-3/TRBV12-4	few	CASSLWGGPNEKLFF
TRBJ2-1	TRBV6-5	.	CASSYSWAGGPNEQFF
TRBJ2-1	TRBV3-1	.	CASSHTSGRFYNEQFF
TRBJ1-2	TRBV6-6	.	CASSYAGQSRNGYTF
TRBJ2-5	TRBV12-3/TRBV12-4	.	CASSSPTSGKETQYF
TRBJ1-5	TRBV20-1	many	CSASPHIQVGNQPQHF
TRBJ1-2	TRBV5-5	.	CASSLEVSLDGYTF
TRBJ2-3	TRBV29-1	few	CSVEGPGGVEDTQYF
TRBJ2-5	TRBV15	.	CATSSTSGARRGGETQYF
TRBJ2-3	TRBV7-3	.	CASSPQGLAGRDTQYF
TRBJ2-2	TRBV10-2	.	CATLSGSGGSTGELFF
TRBJ1-6	TRBV5-4	.	CASSRSGIHNSPLHF
TRBJ1-4	TRBV28	.	CASSAGTSNEKLFF
TRBJ2-6	TRBV13	.	CASSLGSHGANVLTF
TRBJ2-3	TRBV7-9	few	CASSRQGEADTQYF
TRBJ2-7	TRBV12-3/TRBV12-4	.	CASSWGHEQYF
TRBJ2-2	TRBV20-1	few	CSARDTKTGGTGELFF
TRBJ2-1	TRBV5-1	many	CASSLEGSSYNEQFF
TRBJ2-5	TRBV5-4	few	CASSPEYEETQYF
TRBJ2-5	TRBV12-3/TRBV12-4	.	CASILAGGPSETQYF
TRBJ2-3	TRBV7-2	many	CASSLVVQERAQYF
TRBJ1-1	TRBV5-1	few	CASSLQGMSTEAFF
TRBJ1-1	TRBV13	few	CASSLRGQRYEAFF
TRBJ1-1	TRBV7-9	.	CASSFPLANTEAFF
TRBJ2-5	TRBV11-2	many	CASSWIWETQYF
TRBJ1-1	TRBV5-1	.	CASSRLRGDTEAFF
TRBJ1-1	TRBV7-2	few	CASSQSRVEAFF
TRBJ2-1	TRBV20-1	few	CSANPDMIHNEQFF
TRBJ2-7	TRBV7-9	few	CASSSPLLNLGEQYF
TRBJ2-5	TRBV5-6	few	CASSLFDRAQETQYF
TRBJ1-2	TRBV10-3	.	CAIQGGYGYTF
TRBJ2-7	TRBV5-1	.	CASSLDGQGLYEQYF
TRBJ1-2	TRBV6-6	few	CASKPGQINYGYTF
TRBJ2-3	TRBV9	few	CASSLHSDTQYF
TRBJ2-2	TRBV5-1	.	CASLRPNTGELFF
TRBJ2-3	TRBV6-2/TRBV6-3	.	CASSTGTLNTDTQYF
TRBJ2-3	TRBV12-3/TRBV12-4	few	CASSLISGGPDTQYF
TRBJ2-3	TRBV2	.	CASSDPAGASDTQYF
TRBJ1-5	TRBV7-2	few	CASSLRPRNGQPQHF
TRBJ1-5	TRBV4-2	few	CASSQDLGAPQHF
TRBJ2-5	TRBV11-2	.	CASRVTGGMVQETQYF
TRBJ1-1	TRBV6-1	.	CASSEGRPTPNTEAFF